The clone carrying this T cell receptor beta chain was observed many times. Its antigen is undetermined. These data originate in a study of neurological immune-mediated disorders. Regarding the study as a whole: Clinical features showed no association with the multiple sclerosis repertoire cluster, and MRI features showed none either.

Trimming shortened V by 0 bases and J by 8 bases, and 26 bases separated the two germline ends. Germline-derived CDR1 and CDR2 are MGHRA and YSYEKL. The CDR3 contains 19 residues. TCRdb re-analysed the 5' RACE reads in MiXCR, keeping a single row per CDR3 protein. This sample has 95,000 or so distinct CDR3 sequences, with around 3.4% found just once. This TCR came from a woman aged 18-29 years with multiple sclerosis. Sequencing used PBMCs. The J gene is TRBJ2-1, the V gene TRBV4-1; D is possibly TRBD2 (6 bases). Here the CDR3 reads CASSQEDLVFGGVEDEQFF. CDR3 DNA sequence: TGCGCCAGCAGCCAAGAAGATTTGGTGTTCGGCGGGGTAGAGGATGAGCAGTTCTTC.